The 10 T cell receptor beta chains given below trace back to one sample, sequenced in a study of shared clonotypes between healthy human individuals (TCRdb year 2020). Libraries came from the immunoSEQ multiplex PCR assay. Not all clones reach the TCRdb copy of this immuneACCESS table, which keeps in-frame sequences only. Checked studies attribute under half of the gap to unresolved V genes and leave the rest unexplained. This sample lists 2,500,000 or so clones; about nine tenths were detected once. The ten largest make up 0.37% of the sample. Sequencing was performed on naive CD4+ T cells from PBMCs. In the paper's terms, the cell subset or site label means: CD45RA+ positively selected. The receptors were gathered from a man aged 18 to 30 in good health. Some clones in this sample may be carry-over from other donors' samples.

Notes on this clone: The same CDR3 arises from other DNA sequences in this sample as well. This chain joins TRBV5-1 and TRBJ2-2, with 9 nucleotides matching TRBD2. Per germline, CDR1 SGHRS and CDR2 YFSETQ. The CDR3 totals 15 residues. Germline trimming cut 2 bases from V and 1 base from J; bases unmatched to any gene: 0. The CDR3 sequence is CASSLLAGNTGELFF. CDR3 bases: TGCGCCAGCAGCTTACTAGCGGGGAACACCGGGGAGCTGTTTTTT.

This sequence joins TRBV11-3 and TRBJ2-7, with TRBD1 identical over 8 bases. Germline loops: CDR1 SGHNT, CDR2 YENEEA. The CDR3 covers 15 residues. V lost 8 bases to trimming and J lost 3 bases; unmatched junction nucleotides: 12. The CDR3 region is CASSLYGQGIYEQYF. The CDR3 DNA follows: TGTGCCAGCTCATTATACGGACAGGGCATCTACGAGCAGTACTTC.

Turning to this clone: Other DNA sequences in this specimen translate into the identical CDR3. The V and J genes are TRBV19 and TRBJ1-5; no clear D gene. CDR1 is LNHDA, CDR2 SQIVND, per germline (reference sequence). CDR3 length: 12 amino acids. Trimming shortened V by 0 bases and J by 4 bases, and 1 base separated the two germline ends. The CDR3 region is CASSIENQPQHF. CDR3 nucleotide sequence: TGTGCCAGTAGTATAGAAAATCAGCCCCAGCATTTT. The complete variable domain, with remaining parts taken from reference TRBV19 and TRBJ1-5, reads DGGITQSPKYLFRKEGQNVTLSCEQNLNHDAMYWYRQDPGQGLRLIYYSQIVNDFQKGDIAEGYSVSREKKESFPLTVTSAQKNPTAFYLCASSIENQPQHFGDGTRLSIL.

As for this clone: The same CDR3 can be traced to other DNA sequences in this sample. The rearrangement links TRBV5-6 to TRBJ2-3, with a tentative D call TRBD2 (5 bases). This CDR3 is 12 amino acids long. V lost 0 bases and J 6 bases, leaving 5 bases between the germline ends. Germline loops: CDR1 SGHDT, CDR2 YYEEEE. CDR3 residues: CASSLAGDTQYF. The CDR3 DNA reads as TGTGCCAGCAGCTTGGCGGGGGATACGCAGTATTTT.

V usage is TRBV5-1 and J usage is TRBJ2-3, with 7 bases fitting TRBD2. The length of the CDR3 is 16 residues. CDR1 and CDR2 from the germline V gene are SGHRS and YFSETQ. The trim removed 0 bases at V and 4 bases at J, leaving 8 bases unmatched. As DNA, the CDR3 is TGCGCCAGCAGCTTGGCATCGGCGGGAGCGGCAGATACGCAGTATTTT. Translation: CASSLASAGAADTQYF.

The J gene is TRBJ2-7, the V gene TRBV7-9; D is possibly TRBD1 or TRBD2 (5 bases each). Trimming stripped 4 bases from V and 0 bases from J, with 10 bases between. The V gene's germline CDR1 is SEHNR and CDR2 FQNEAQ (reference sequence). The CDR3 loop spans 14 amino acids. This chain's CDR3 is CASSWDLHSYEQYF. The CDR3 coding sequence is TGTGCCAGCAGCTGGGACCTACACTCCTACGAGCAGTACTTC.

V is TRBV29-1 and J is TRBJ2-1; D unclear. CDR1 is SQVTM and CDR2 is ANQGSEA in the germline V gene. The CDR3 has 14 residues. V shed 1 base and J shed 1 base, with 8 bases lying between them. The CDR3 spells CSVEGTLSYNEQFF. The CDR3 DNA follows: TGCAGCGTTGAAGGCACACTATCCTACAATGAGCAGTTCTTC.

CDR3 sequence: CASSSPSQGLAKNIQYF. DNA of the CDR3: TGTGCCAGCAGCTCTCCATCACAGGGGCTAGCCAAAAACATTCAGTACTTC. The chain has TRBV11-2 and TRBJ2-4; 7 bases agree with TRBD1. Germline values: CDR1 SGHAT, CDR2 FQNNGV. After removal of 4 bases from V and 0 bases from J, the junction contained 9 bases not matched to a gene. CDR3 length: 17 residues.

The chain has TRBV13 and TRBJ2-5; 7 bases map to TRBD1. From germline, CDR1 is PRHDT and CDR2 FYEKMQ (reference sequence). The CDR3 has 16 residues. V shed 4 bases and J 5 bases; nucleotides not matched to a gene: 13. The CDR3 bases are TGTGCCAGCAGCTCACAAGATAAAGGGGGCTCGGAGACCCAGTACTTC. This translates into CASSSQDKGGSETQYF.

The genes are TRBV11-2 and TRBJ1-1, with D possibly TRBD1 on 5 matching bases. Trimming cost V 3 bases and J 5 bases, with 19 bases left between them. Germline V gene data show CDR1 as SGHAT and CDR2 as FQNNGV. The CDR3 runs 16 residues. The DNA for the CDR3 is TGTGCCAGCAGCTTTAACGGGGCGAAATCCGGAACTGAAGCTTTCTTT. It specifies CASSFNGAKSGTEAFF.